The 26 T cell receptor beta chains below were found in one sample sequenced in a study of CD8 T cells in Susac syndrome. Reverse transcription of about 0.5 to 1 ug RNA used random hexamers. TCRdb re-analysed the immunoSEQ multiplex PCR reads in MiXCR, keeping a single row per CDR3 protein. Here the sample spans approximately 160,000 distinct CDR3 sequences, just over 90% being singletons. Sequencing used CD4+ T cells from PBMCs. These receptors were obtained from a human donor in good health.

This clonotype appeared a single time. The chain uses TRBV19 and TRBJ1-5, with D maybe TRBD1 (5 bases). V dropped 6 bases and J dropped 2 bases, with 11 bases sitting between them. CDR3 length: 14 amino acids. Germline V gene data show CDR1 as LNHDA and CDR2 as SQIVND (reference sequence). CDR3 region: CASSGAGGNQPQHF. In nucleotides, the CDR3 is TGTGCCAGTAGCGGGGCCGGAGGCAATCAGCCCCAGCATTTT.

The genes are TRBV12-3 or TRBV12-4 and TRBJ2-1, with 8 bases aligning to TRBD2. CDR3 size: 15 residues. The V and J ends lost 4 bases and 0 bases, in that order; junction bases with no gene match: 2. DNA for the CDR3: TGTGCCAGCAGTTCGAGCGGGGGCTCCTACAATGAGCAGTTCTTC. Encoded protein: CASSSSGGSYNEQFF.

This CDR3 reads CASSFRLDPTRDTQYF. The CDR3 coding sequence is TGTGCCAGCAGCTTCCGTTTGGACCCAACGCGGGATACGCAGTATTTT. The chain is built from TRBV11-2 and TRBJ2-3; D uncertain. CDR1 is SGHAT, CDR2 FQNNGV, per germline. CDR3 length: 16 amino acids. Trimming shortened V by 3 bases and J by 6 bases, and 19 bases separated the two germline ends.

The rearrangement uses TRBV4-1 and TRBJ2-2; 10 bases line up with TRBD2. Germline loops: CDR1 MGHRA, CDR2 YSYEKL. CDR3 size: 17 residues. Losses at the gene ends were 0 bases for V and 5 bases for J; bases not matched to a gene: 6. The DNA of the CDR3 is TGCGCCAGCAGCCAAGAATTACTAGCGGGAAGAACCGGGGAGCTGTTTTTT. Protein: CASSQELLAGRTGELFF.

V usage is TRBV7-2 and J usage is TRBJ2-3; TRBD2 aligns across 15 bases. CDR1 and CDR2 (germline): SGHTA, FQGNSA. This CDR3 has 17 amino acids. The J segment lost 7 bases and the V segment lost 4 bases, leaving 9 bases of the junction unmatched. CDR3 protein: CASSSGLAGGTRNTQYF. The CDR3 DNA is TGTGCCAGCAGCTCGGGACTAGCGGGGGGCACCCGGAATACGCAGTATTTT.

J is TRBJ1-1 and V is TRBV28, with D maybe TRBD1 (5 bases). V was pared by 7 bases and J by 4 bases, with 19 bases between. The germline gives CDR1 MDHEN, CDR2 SYDVKM. This CDR3 is built from 15 residues. CDR3 coding DNA: TGTGCCAGCACCCTTAAGCCAGGGAAAGGCACTGAAGCTTTCTTT. This translates into CASTLKPGKGTEAFF. The full variable domain, in which reference TRBV28 and TRBJ1-1 provide the parts outside the CDR3, is DVKVTQSSRYLVKRTGEKVFLECVQDMDHENMFWYRQDPGLGLRLIYFSYDVKMKEKGDIPEGYSVSREKKERFSLILESASTNQTSMYLCASTLKPGKGTEAFFGQGTRLTVV.

The chain has TRBV7-9 and TRBJ1-1, with unresolved D. CDR1 and CDR2 (germline): SEHNR, FQNEAQ (reference sequence). V was cut by 3 bases and J by 6 bases, with 11 bases left in between. CDR3 length: 13 amino acids. The CDR3 loop is CASSFGLVSEAFF. The CDR3 nucleotides are TGTGCCAGCAGCTTTGGTTTAGTCTCTGAAGCTTTCTTT.

The rearrangement links TRBV9 to TRBJ2-1; 8 nucleotides agree with TRBD2. J was trimmed by 3 bases and V by 3 bases; bases with no gene match: 8. The CDR3 spans 16 residues. CDR1 and CDR2 (germline): SGDLS, YYNGEE. CDR3: CASSAGGGGDYNEQFF. CDR3 DNA: TGTGCCAGCAGCGCGGGGGGGGGAGGCGACTACAATGAGCAGTTCTTC.

This clonotype is a singleton in its sample. The V gene is TRBV11-2, the J gene TRBJ2-3; D uncertain. Per the germline V gene, CDR1 is SGHAT and CDR2 is FQNNGV. There are 12 residues in the CDR3. V dropped 2 bases and J dropped 4 bases, with 4 bases sitting between them. For the CDR3, the DNA is TGTGCCAGCAGCTTAATCTCAGATACGCAGTATTTT. This codes for CASSLISDTQYF.

This chain connects TRBV12-3 or TRBV12-4 to TRBJ1-1; 11 bases agree with TRBD1. This CDR3 has 15 amino acids. Trimming cost V 5 bases and J 4 bases; bases outside gene matches: 6. The CDR3 sequence: CASSRPGTGGTEAFF. CDR3 DNA: TGTGCCAGCAGTCGACCCGGGACAGGGGGCACTGAAGCTTTCTTT.

This clonotype was seen once. V and J are TRBV5-1 and TRBJ2-1, with 7 bases lining up with TRBD2. Germline V CDR1 and CDR2: SGHRS, YFSETQ. The CDR3 runs to 15 residues. J was trimmed by 6 bases and V by 4 bases; bases with no gene match: 10. Here the CDR3 reads CASSALADPSNEQFF. CDR3 nucleotides: TGCGCCAGCAGCGCCCTAGCGGACCCCAGCAATGAGCAGTTCTTC. Using reference TRBV5-1 and TRBJ2-1 for the parts outside the CDR3, the full variable domain is KAGVTQTPRYLIKTRGQQVTLSCSPISGHRSVSWYQQTPGQGLQFLFEYFSETQRNKGNFPGRFSGRQFSNSRSEMNVSTLELGDSALYLCASSALADPSNEQFFGPGTRLTVL.

The chain has TRBV12-3 or TRBV12-4 and TRBJ1-2, with D possibly matching TRBD1 (5 bases). The CDR3 is 16 amino acids. The V and J ends lost 6 bases and 0 bases respectively, with 17 bases between them. CDR3 DNA: TGTGCCAGCAGCCCCAGGGACGGGTATACTAACTATGGCTACACCTTC. This encodes CASSPRDGYTNYGYTF.

The table lists this clonotype with a count of one. The chain is built from TRBV11-2 and TRBJ1-2; 8 nucleotides align to TRBD1. The CDR3 extends over 15 amino acids. Germline assignment: CDR1 SGHAT and CDR2 FQNNGV. V trimming: 1 base; J trimming: 9 bases; junction bases outside the gene matches: 10. The CDR3 nucleotides read TGTGCCAGCAGCTTAGGGACAGGGTTTTTGCCTAGCTACACCTTC. Translated: CASSLGTGFLPSYTF.

This clonotype was counted a single time. This chain connects TRBV5-1 to TRBJ2-5; D perhaps matches TRBD1 (6 bases). V lost 1 base and J 2 bases, leaving 15 bases between the germline ends. The germline V gene encodes CDR1 SGHRS and CDR2 YFSETQ. The CDR3 has 16 amino acids. DNA for the CDR3: TGCGCCAGCAGCTTGTCTTTGGGACATCCACAAGAGACCCAGTACTTC. Translating it yields CASSLSLGHPQETQYF.

The chain couples TRBV7-9 to TRBJ2-4; D is unresolved. The V and J ends lost 5 bases and 3 bases respectively, with 8 bases between them. The CDR3 extends over 13 amino acids. Per the germline V gene, CDR1 is SEHNR and CDR2 is FQNEAQ (reference sequence). DNA of the CDR3: TGTGCCAGCAGCCCTATGAGCAAAAACATTCAGTACTTC. Protein sequence: CASSPMSKNIQYF.

V is TRBV5-1 and J is TRBJ2-3; 10 nucleotides line up with TRBD1. The CDR3 contains 14 residues. The germline V gene has CDR1 SGHRS and CDR2 YFSETQ. V lost 6 bases, J lost 3 bases, and 4 bases stayed unmatched. The CDR3 loop is CASKEGQGTDTQYF. DNA for the CDR3: TGCGCCAGCAAAGAGGGACAGGGGACAGATACGCAGTATTTT.

Notes on this clonotype: Compared with germline, one end of the junction differs, possibly owing to a read error. The V call is TRBV29-1, the J call TRBJ1-1; no reliable D call. Germline CDR1 and CDR2: SQVTM and ANQGSEA. There are 14 residues in the CDR3. The CDR3 sequence is CSVESTVQPSVRPF. The DNA for the CDR3 is TGCAGCGTTGAATCCACAGTGCAACCGTCCGTTCGACCCTTT.

The V gene is TRBV7-2, the J gene TRBJ2-1, with 9 bases lining up with TRBD2. The CDR3 has 16 amino acids. V dropped 4 bases and J dropped 0; count of bases not matched to a gene: 4. CDR1 is SGHTA and CDR2 is FQGNSA in the germline V gene. The CDR3 nucleotides read TGTGCCAGCAGCTCTAGGCGGGAGGGCTCCTACAATGAGCAGTTCTTC. This encodes CASSSRREGSYNEQFF.

This rearrangement joins TRBV18 to TRBJ1-6; a possible D gene is TRBD1 (6 bases). The germline V gene has CDR1 KGHSH and CDR2 LQKENI. V gave up 3 bases and J gave up 14 bases, with 11 bases separating them. CDR3 size: 12 residues. The CDR3: CASSPSRGTLHF. The CDR3 nucleotides read TGTGCCAGCTCACCGTCCAGGGGAACCCTCCACTTT.

This rearrangement joins TRBV5-1 to TRBJ2-3, with 7 positions matching TRBD2. The CDR3 length is 14 residues. Per the germline V gene, CDR1 is SGHRS and CDR2 is YFSETQ. V lost 7 bases, J lost 0 bases, and 5 bases stayed unmatched. In DNA form, the CDR3 reads TGCGCCAGCGAGGGAGGGGCTAGCACAGATACGCAGTATTTT. Its protein is CASEGGASTDTQYF.

This chain joins TRBV5-5 and TRBJ1-2, with D perhaps matching TRBD1 (6 bases). Germline loops: CDR1 SGHKS, CDR2 YYEKEE (reference sequence). Trimming took 0 bases from V and 7 from J, leaving 13 bases between them. The CDR3 spans 14 residues. CDR3 residues: CASSLEWGASGYTF. The CDR3 DNA follows: TGTGCCAGCAGCTTGGAATGGGGGGCATCTGGCTACACCTTC. Using reference TRBV5-5 and TRBJ1-2 for the parts outside the CDR3, the full variable domain is DAGVTQSPTHLIKTRGQQVTLRCSPISGHKSVSWYQQVLGQGPQFIFQYYEKEERGRGNFPDRFSARQFPNYSSELNVNALLLGDSALYLCASSLEWGASGYTFGSGTRLTVV.

This sequence joins TRBV12-3 or TRBV12-4 and TRBJ1-2; 7 bases align to TRBD1. Trimming at V came to 5 bases and at J to 4 bases, leaving 7 bases not matched to a gene. CDR3 length equals 14 residues. The CDR3 coding sequence is TGTGCCAGCAGTCCCCAGACAGGGACCTATGGCTACACCTTC. It encodes CASSPQTGTYGYTF.

This rearrangement joins TRBV6-2 or TRBV6-3 to TRBJ1-6; 7 positions agree with TRBD1. V was pared by 1 base and J by 10 bases, with 13 bases of the junction left unmatched. CDR3 length equals 17 residues. Germline CDR1 is MNHEY and CDR2 is SVGEGT. Here the CDR3 reads CASSYFDDKGAKSPLHF. The CDR3 DNA follows: TGTGCCAGCAGTTACTTTGATGATAAGGGGGCGAAATCACCCCTCCACTTT.

This clonotype was observed once. The J gene is TRBJ1-2, the V gene TRBV2, with 9 bases that match TRBD1. The CDR3 length is 14 residues. Germline CDR1 reads SNHLY; CDR2 reads FYNNEI. V lost 5 bases, J lost 6 bases, and 7 bases stayed unmatched. Here the CDR3 DNA reads TGTGCCAGCAGTCTGAAAAGGACAGGGGATGGCTACACCTTC. Residues: CASSLKRTGDGYTF. Supplemented by reference TRBV2 and TRBJ1-2, the full variable domain reads EPEVTQTPSHQVTQMGQEVILRCVPISNHLYFYWYRQILGQKVEFLVSFYNNEISEKSEIFDDQFSVERPDGSNFTLKIRSTKLEDSAMYFCASSLKRTGDGYTFGSGTRLTVV.

J is TRBJ1-6 and V is TRBV3-1; 9 nucleotides align to TRBD1. Germline V gene lookup returns CDR1 LGHDT and CDR2 YNNKEL (reference sequence). The CDR3 has 15 amino acids. J lost 9 bases, V lost 5 bases, and 8 bases had no gene match. The CDR3 DNA sequence: TGTGCCAGCAGCTCCGGACAGGGGAGGTTTTCACCCCTCCACTTT. It specifies CASSSGQGRFSPLHF. The full variable domain, in which reference TRBV3-1 and TRBJ1-6 provide the parts outside the CDR3, is DTAVSQTPKYLVTQMGNDKSIKCEQNLGHDTMYWYKQDSKKFLKIMFSYNNKELIINETVPNRFSPKSPDKAHLNLHINSLELGDSAVYFCASSSGQGRFSPLHFGNGTRLTVT.

This chain joins TRBV28 and TRBJ2-7; perhaps TRBD2 as D (6 bases). CDR1 and CDR2 (germline): MDHEN, SYDVKM. The CDR3 runs to 16 residues. V lost 5 bases, J lost 0 bases, and 17 bases lay in between. This CDR3 reads CASSHLQLASSYEQYF. CDR3 nucleotides: TGTGCCAGCAGTCACTTGCAGCTAGCGAGCTCCTACGAGCAGTACTTC.